Following are 31 T cell receptor beta chains from one sample sequenced in a study of identifying expanded T cells in peripheral blood. This table comes from immunoSEQ multiplex PCR, and its TCRdb copy is limited to in-frame clones, with some not included. This sample carries 50,000 or so clones, approximately 89% of them seen once, and the ten largest clones take roughly 3.5%. Sequenced: blood. The source of these receptors is a person aged 18 to 75 in good health.

The J gene is TRBJ1-5, the V gene TRBV30, with a weak D call TRBD1 (5 bases). CDR1 and CDR2 from the germline V gene are GTSNPN and SVGIG (reference sequence). The CDR3 is 14 residues long. The V gene lost 0 bases and the J gene lost 2 bases, with 8 bases spanning the gap. CDR3 bases: TGTGCCTGGAGTGTCCTGGGGGGCAATCAGCCCCAGCATTTT. It encodes CAWSVLGGNQPQHF.

This chain connects TRBV4-1 to TRBJ1-5, with 10 bases that match TRBD1. V was pared by 5 bases and J by 0 bases, with 16 bases of the junction left unmatched. Germline V lookup: CDR1 MGHRA, CDR2 YSYEKL. This CDR3 spans 20 amino acids. The CDR3, as DNA: TGCGCCAGCAGCAAAGGTGAGACCGGGACAGGGGCGTATAGCAATCAGCCCCAGCATTTT. It codes for CASSKGETGTGAYSNQPQHF.

The chain combines TRBV7-2 with TRBJ2-1; tentatively, D is TRBD1 (6 bases). V was cut by 0 bases and J by 0 bases, with 9 bases left in between. The V gene's germline CDR1 is SGHTA and CDR2 FQGNSA. CDR3 length: 16 residues. Here the CDR3 reads CASSLAGGNSYNEQFF. The CDR3 DNA is TGTGCCAGCAGCTTAGCTGGGGGCAACTCCTACAATGAGCAGTTCTTC.

The chain employs TRBV4-3 and TRBJ2-3; either TRBD1 or TRBD2 may supply D (6 bases each). The CDR3 is 17 residues long. The germline CDR1 and CDR2 sequences are LGHNA and YSLEER. V was clipped by 5 bases and J by 2 bases, with 20 bases between them. The DNA for the CDR3 is TGCGCCAGCAGCGGCGGGACACCAGACTACAACACAGATACGCAGTATTTT. It codes for CASSGGTPDYNTDTQYF.

In its sample, this clone was seen a few times. The rearrangement uses TRBV6-6 and TRBJ1-2, with TRBD1 identical over 8 bases. The CDR3 is 13 residues long. Germline CDR1 reads MNHNY; CDR2 reads SVGAGI (reference sequence). V shed 7 bases and J 8 bases; nucleotides not matched to a gene: 9. CDR3 sequence: CASTVGQGYGYTF. DNA of the CDR3: TGTGCCAGCACCGTAGGACAGGGATACGGCTACACCTTC.

The V call is TRBV20-1, the J call TRBJ2-7; D is unresolved. Trimming took off 3 bases at V and 5 bases at J, with 5 bases between the two ends. This CDR3 is 10 amino acids long. Germline CDR1 is DFQATT and CDR2 is SNEGSKA (reference sequence). The CDR3 region has the DNA TGCAGTGCTAGTTCCCACGAGCAGTACTTC. This gives the protein CSASSHEQYF.

This clone was found once. V and J are TRBV21-1 and TRBJ1-5. TRBV21-1 counts as a pseudogene. CDR3 length: 17 residues. The CDR3, as DNA: TGTGCCAGCAGCAAAGGGGGGGGTTGGAGGAGCAATCAGCCCCAGCATTTT. Translating gives CASSKGGGWRSNQPQHF.

The CDR3 nucleotides are TGCGCCAGCAGTGAGCAGACAGGGATCGCAGATACGCAGTATTTT. This encodes CASSEQTGIADTQYF. The rearrangement uses TRBV10-1 and TRBJ2-3, with 7 bases identical to TRBD1. J gave up 4 bases and V 2 bases, and 6 bases lay outside the gene matches. Germline V lookup: CDR1 WNHNN, CDR2 SYGVQD (reference sequence). The CDR3 consists of 15 residues.

This clone was recorded only once. This chain joins TRBV29-1 and TRBJ1-1, with D possibly matching TRBD1 (5 bases). Germline assignment: CDR1 SQVTM and CDR2 ANQGSEA. The CDR3 has 13 amino acids. V gave up 3 bases and J gave up 4 bases, with 12 bases separating them. The CDR3: CSVDRGGTTEAFF. CDR3 bases: TGCAGCGTTGATCGGGGGGGGACCACTGAAGCTTTCTTT.

In this sample, this clone turned up once. The chain employs TRBV5-1 and TRBJ1-1; D not certain. Germline values: CDR1 SGHRS, CDR2 YFSETQ. CDR3 length: 12 amino acids. Deletions cut 6 bases from V and 1 base from J, with 7 bases between. For the CDR3, the DNA is TGCGCCAGCAAAAACTCGAACACTGAAGCTTTCTTT. Protein: CASKNSNTEAFF.

The chain employs TRBV18 and TRBJ2-7; 11 bases align to TRBD1. Germline values: CDR1 KGHSH, CDR2 LQKENI. This CDR3 has 15 amino acids. The ends lost 6 bases at V and 3 bases at J; junction bases unmatched: 7. The DNA of the CDR3 is TGTGCCAGCTCGCCCGGGACAGGGGGTTTCTACGAGCAGTACTTC. It yields the protein CASSPGTGGFYEQYF.

The V and J genes are TRBV7-2 and TRBJ2-7, with a weak D call TRBD2 (5 bases). In germline, CDR1 is SGHTA, CDR2 FQGNSA. The V gene lost 1 base and the J gene lost 3 bases, with 13 bases spanning the gap. The CDR3 is 15 residues long. The CDR3 reads CASSLGRARYYEQYF. CDR3 coding DNA: TGTGCCAGCAGCTTAGGGCGGGCGAGGTACTACGAGCAGTACTTC.

The chain recombines TRBV5-1 with TRBJ2-7; D is unclear. CDR3 length: 11 residues. The V end lost 0 bases, the J end lost 6 bases, and 4 bases lay between the germline ends. Germline loops: CDR1 SGHRS, CDR2 YFSETQ. The CDR3 DNA reads as TGCGCCAGCAGCTTGGGAATCGAGCAGTACTTC. Amino acids: CASSLGIEQYF.

The chain is built from TRBV2 and TRBJ2-3; D is unclear. V gave up 8 bases and J gave up 0 bases, with 9 bases separating them. This CDR3 has 13 residues. Germline CDR1 is SNHLY and CDR2 is FYNNEI. The CDR3 is CASADISTDTQYF. CDR3 nucleotides: TGTGCCAGCGCCGACATAAGCACAGATACGCAGTATTTT.

This clone was counted only a few times. The chain is built from TRBV2 and TRBJ1-2; no definite D call. V lost 2 bases and J lost 0, with 10 bases in between. Per the germline V gene, CDR1 is SNHLY and CDR2 is FYNNEI. CDR3 length equals 15 residues. The DNA for the CDR3 is TGTGCCAGCAGTGAACAGCAGCAGACTAACTATGGCTACACCTTC. Translation: CASSEQQQTNYGYTF.

The rearrangement links TRBV6-5 to TRBJ1-2; D is ambiguous. The germline V gene encodes CDR1 MNHEY and CDR2 SVGAGI. Trimming shortened V by 5 bases and J by 0 bases, and 13 bases separated the two germline ends. This CDR3 has 15 amino acids. CDR3 sequence (DNA): TGTGCCAGCAGTCGACACAGTGCCTCTAACTATGGCTACACCTTC. The encoded protein is CASSRHSASNYGYTF.

The gene calls are TRBV19 and TRBJ2-5; no clear D. The V gene lost 3 bases and the J gene lost 0 bases, with 2 bases spanning the gap. The CDR3 extends over 12 amino acids. CDR1 and CDR2 from the germline V gene are LNHDA and SQIVND (reference sequence). CDR3 loop: CASSIDQETQYF. The DNA for the CDR3 is TGTGCCAGTAGTATTGACCAAGAGACCCAGTACTTC. The complete variable domain, with remaining parts taken from reference TRBV19 and TRBJ2-5, reads DGGITQSPKYLFRKEGQNVTLSCEQNLNHDAMYWYRQDPGQGLRLIYYSQIVNDFQKGDIAEGYSVSREKKESFPLTVTSAQKNPTAFYLCASSIDQETQYFGPGTRLLVL.

The chain has TRBV6-1 and TRBJ2-5; no firm D call. The CDR3 contains 15 residues. V lost 0 bases to trimming and J lost 1 base, with 9 bases between them. CDR1 MNHNS and CDR2 SASEGT come from the germline V gene. The CDR3 loop reads CASSEAPIGQETQYF. The DNA for the CDR3 is TGTGCCAGCAGTGAAGCGCCAATCGGCCAAGAGACCCAGTACTTC.

V gene TRBV19 combines with J gene TRBJ2-6; D not certain. The CDR3 covers 17 residues. Germline V gives CDR1 LNHDA, CDR2 SQIVND (reference sequence). V was cut by 6 bases and J by 6 bases, with 21 bases left in between. The CDR3 sequence: CASRPNLVGREANVLTF. CDR3 DNA: TGTGCCAGTAGACCAAATTTAGTCGGGCGTGAGGCCAACGTCCTGACTTTC.

This chain uses TRBV6-5 with TRBJ2-2; D remains unclear. The CDR3 loop spans 14 amino acids. Germline V gene data show CDR1 as MNHEY and CDR2 as SVGAGI. Trimming left V 6 bases short and J 6 bases short, with 14 bases between. The chain's CDR3 is CASRGTIVAGELFF. As DNA, the CDR3 is TGTGCCAGCAGGGGAACCATTGTGGCCGGGGAGCTGTTTTTT.

The chain links TRBV11-2 to TRBJ2-1, with D maybe TRBD1 (5 bases). The CDR3 is 13 amino acids. CDR1 is SGHAT, CDR2 FQNNGV, per germline. Trimming cost V 2 bases and J 6 bases, with 8 bases left between them. The DNA for the CDR3 is TGTGCCAGCAGCTTACGGACAATCAATGAGCAGTTCTTC. This gives the protein CASSLRTINEQFF.

The rearrangement uses TRBV11-2 and TRBJ1-5, with a tentative D call TRBD1 (5 bases). Germline CDR1 reads SGHAT; CDR2 reads FQNNGV. Trimming shortened V by 3 bases and J by 0 bases, and 21 bases separated the two germline ends. This CDR3 has 19 residues. CDR3 loop: CASSFRDRKGVYSNQPQHF. DNA for the CDR3: TGTGCCAGCAGCTTCCGGGACCGCAAAGGGGTTTATAGCAATCAGCCCCAGCATTTT.

This clone has a handful of counts. The chain employs TRBV5-1 and TRBJ2-6; perhaps D is TRBD1 or TRBD2 (5 bases each). Germline loops: CDR1 SGHRS, CDR2 YFSETQ. Trimming removed 3 bases at V and 0 bases at J, with 13 bases between. This CDR3 is 17 amino acids long. CDR3 in DNA: TGCGCCAGCAGCTCCAGGGACCTCCACTCTGGGGCCAACGTCCTGACTTTC. It codes for CASSSRDLHSGANVLTF.

The chain recombines TRBV5-4 with TRBJ2-1, with 8 bases identical to TRBD2. Germline V gene data show CDR1 as SGHNT and CDR2 as YYREEE (reference sequence). The CDR3 has 16 residues. V lost 2 bases to trimming and J lost 3 bases; unmatched junction nucleotides: 7. The CDR3 loop is CASSFLGLVDYNEQFF. CDR3 bases: TGTGCCAGCAGCTTTCTGGGACTAGTGGACTACAATGAGCAGTTCTTC.

The V and J genes are TRBV2 and TRBJ2-5; TRBD2 might be the D (5 bases). Germline V gene sequence: CDR1 SNHLY, CDR2 FYNNEI. Trimming cost V 3 bases and J 1 base, with 9 bases left between them. This CDR3 contains 14 residues. The CDR3: CASSDPRGQETQYF. CDR3 DNA sequence: TGTGCCAGCAGTGACCCCCGGGGCCAAGAGACCCAGTACTTC.

Note on this clone: Sequence at one end of the junction differs from germline and may be a read error. J is TRBJ1-1 and V is TRBV6-1; TRBD1 matches 8 bases. Germline-derived CDR1 and CDR2 are MNHNS and SASEGT. The CDR3 consists of 13 residues. CDR3 in DNA: TGTGCCAGCAGTGGGACAGGGAGGGGGGTTTTATCCTTT. Protein: CASSGTGRGVLSF.

V and J are TRBV27 and TRBJ1-2; perhaps TRBD1 as D (5 bases). CDR1 and CDR2 (germline): MNHEY, SMNVEV (reference sequence). V was trimmed by 3 bases and J by 8 bases, leaving 13 bases between them. The CDR3 covers 13 residues. CDR3 protein: CASSLGVAGGYTF. The CDR3 nucleotides are TGTGCCAGCAGTTTGGGGGTGGCGGGGGGCTACACCTTC.

The V call is TRBV5-1, the J call TRBJ1-1; no reliable D call. This CDR3 spans 13 amino acids. V gave up 0 bases and J gave up 5 bases, with 8 bases separating them. CDR1 is SGHRS and CDR2 is YFSETQ in the germline V gene. The CDR3 sequence is CASSLVEGTEAFF. In DNA, the CDR3 is TGCGCCAGCAGCTTGGTAGAGGGAACTGAAGCTTTCTTT.

The chain links TRBV7-9 to TRBJ1-4; D is perhaps TRBD1 (5 bases). Germline V CDR1 and CDR2: SEHNR, FQNEAQ (reference sequence). The CDR3 has 16 amino acids. The V end lost 7 bases, the J end lost 0 bases, and 15 bases lay between the germline ends. The chain's CDR3 is CASTLGRGTTNEKLFF. The CDR3 DNA is TGTGCCAGCACCCTAGGAAGGGGAACAACTAATGAAAAACTGTTTTTT.

The V and J genes are TRBV27 and TRBJ2-5; D is perhaps TRBD2 (5 bases). There are 12 residues in the CDR3. V was pared by 8 bases and J by 4 bases, with 11 bases between. Looked up from germline, CDR1 is MNHEY and CDR2 is SMNVEV (reference sequence). The CDR3 sequence is CASGRTGETQYF. In DNA form, the CDR3 reads TGTGCCAGCGGACGGACTGGAGAGACCCAGTACTTC.

The rearrangement uses TRBV11-2 and TRBJ2-2, with TRBD1 matching over 8 bases. Germline CDR1 reads SGHAT; CDR2 reads FQNNGV. J gave up 7 bases and V 3 bases, and 4 bases lay outside the gene matches. The CDR3 length is 14 residues. CDR3 sequence: CASSFQGAGGELFF. CDR3 bases: TGTGCCAGCAGCTTTCAGGGGGCAGGCGGGGAGCTGTTTTTT.